Sequencing of this TCR beta chain was carried out in a study of CD8 T cells in ankylosing spondylitis (dated by TCRdb to about 2017). General notes on the study: The study set out to find disease-linked TCR variants by profiling T cell receptor beta repertoires in ankylosing spondylitis patients and healthy donors. Peripheral blood was sampled, and synovial fluid was also collected from ankylosing spondylitis patients. The full study cohort was made up of approximately 24 ankylosing spondylitis patients and about a hundred healthy donors. What the study reported, not specific to this receptor: The disease-linked clones showed a CD8+ phenotype and occurred at relatively low frequencies in peripheral blood. Significant enrichment of the disease-linked clones was reported in matched synovial fluid samples from ankylosing spondylitis patients. Blood from ankylosing spondylitis patients appeared to be characterized by a TCR beta motif made up of several highly homologous amino acid variants. Some motif variants were previously reported in synovial fluid and blood of reactive arthritis patients, suggesting common disease-initiation mechanisms.

For sequencing, an Illumina HiSeq 2500 was employed. TCR beta libraries were prepared by quantitative 5'-RACE with molecular barcodes. The paper's processing steps were these. A new computational method, built on a probabilistic model of VDJ rearrangement, was used to identify disease-linked TCR variants. TCRdb reprocessed the public reads (quality trimming at Q25 with fastp, clone calling with MiXCR) and kept in-frame beta chains. Rows with one shared CDR3 protein collapse into an entry with the most common genes and DNA. TCRdb, rather than the study authors, made the V and J calls. The sample records 220,000 or so distinct CDR3 sequences, 15% to 20% of which are singletons. Roughly 43% of the sample belongs to the ten largest clones. In the case of this clonotype: Its antigen is unknown. It has no much larger one-base neighbor in the sample; base qualities were not kept.

The junction shows trimming of 3 bases on V and 0 bases on J, plus 17 bases between the germline ends. CDR1 and CDR2, looked up from the germline V gene, are SNHLY and FYNNEI. The CDR3 contains 17 residues, cysteine and phenylalanine counted. Left in the record is the CDR3 DNA by itself, 51 bases read in frame from the first base. This receptor was obtained from a male donor with ankylosing spondylitis. Input material: blood, either unsorted or a sorted T cell fraction (not recorded which). The rearranged chain carries TRBV2 and TRBJ1-2; possibly the D gene is TRBD1, per 6 matching bases. DNA sequence: TGTGCCAGCAGTGACTCCCCCGGGACACCACCTAACTATGGCTACACCTTC. Its protein is CASSDSPGTPPNYGYTF.